This entry describes one T cell receptor beta chain. The antigen is not known. Sequenced by immunoSEQ multiplex PCR; TCRdb stores in-frame clones only, minus some. The table has more than 20,000 clones, 95% to 97% seen once. The data derive from a study of regulatory and conventional T cells in RAG deficiency. Study-wide results and caveats: Shannon entropy fell and Simpson indices rose in RAG-deficient patients.

The sorted conventional CD4+ T cells were CD25-low and CD127-high, with genomic DNA sequenced. Trimming cost V 6 bases and J 4 bases, with 10 bases left between them. The germline gives CDR1 SGHAT, CDR2 FQNNGV. The CDR3 covers 12 residues. The sample was also linked to a second study, of regulatory T cells. That work states: Amplification used 52 TRBV primers and 13 TRBJ primers. In patients, unique TRB V-J pairs were restricted and V/J usage skewed, especially in Tregs.

The J gene is TRBJ2-7, the V gene TRBV11-2; the D gene is possibly TRBD2 (5 bases). Sequencing was carried out using CD25- CD4+ T cells sorted from blood. The TCR sequence derives from a human donor in good health. The CDR3 sequence is CASSLRGYEQYF. DNA for the CDR3: TGTGCCAGCAGTCTCCGGGGTTACGAGCAGTACTTC.